The 12 T cell receptor beta chains given below trace back to one sample, sequenced in a study of CD8 T cell repertoires and HIV-1 epitope variants. What these receptors recognize is not known. Measured with immunoSEQ multiplex PCR; TCRdb has only the in-frame clones, and not every one. The table has fewer than 6,500 clones, about two thirds seen once. Sequences were obtained from cultured CD8+ T cells derived from PBMCs. The receptors come from a male donor with HIV.

The chain is built from TRBV27 and TRBJ2-7; D may be TRBD2 (6 bases). This CDR3 contains 13 residues. CDR1 MNHEY and CDR2 SMNVEV come from the germline V gene (reference sequence). V was trimmed by 5 bases and J by 4 bases, leaving 12 bases between them. CDR3 sequence reads: CASSPAAGYEQYF. CDR3 sequence (DNA): TGTGCCAGCAGTCCCGCCGCGGGATACGAGCAGTACTTC.

A word on this clone: A junction end diverges from the germline sequence, so it may reflect a read error. The CDR3 region has the DNA TGTGCCAGCAGCTCCGCCGGGATAGATCAAGAGACCCAGTACTTC. Translated: CASSSAGIDQETQYF. The V and J genes are TRBV5-3 and TRBJ2-5, with TRBD2 as a possible D gene (5 bases). TRBV5-3 qualifies as an ORF whose function is uncertain. The CDR3 runs to 15 residues.

J is TRBJ2-5 and V is TRBV6-5, with TRBD2 matching over 11 bases. Germline CDR1 is MNHEY and CDR2 is SVGAGI. This CDR3 comprises 16 residues. V lost 0 bases to trimming and J lost 1 base; unmatched junction nucleotides: 1. The CDR3 here is CASSYSGTSGQETQYF. Written as DNA, the CDR3 is TGTGCCAGCAGTTACTCCGGGACTAGCGGCCAAGAGACCCAGTACTTC.

The chain links TRBV4-1 to TRBJ1-1, with no clear D. From germline, CDR1 is MGHRA and CDR2 YSYEKL. The V and J ends lost 1 base and 3 bases respectively, with 12 bases between them. The CDR3 has 15 residues. The CDR3, as DNA: TGCGCCAGCAGCCAAGTTGATCTCGGGTACACTGAAGCTTTCTTT. Translated: CASSQVDLGYTEAFF.

The V and J genes are TRBV6-5 and TRBJ2-1; tentatively, D is TRBD2 (6 bases). V lost 4 bases, J lost 8 bases, and 12 bases lay in between. This CDR3 contains 13 residues. The germline gives CDR1 MNHEY, CDR2 SVGAGI. This chain's CDR3 is CASSSRDSDEQFF. The CDR3 DNA reads TGTGCCAGCAGTTCCCGGGACTCGGATGAGCAGTTCTTC.

The chain combines TRBV4-2 with TRBJ1-5, with D possibly matching TRBD1 (6 bases). In germline, CDR1 is LGHNA, CDR2 YNFKEQ. The ends were cut back, 5 bases at V and 1 base at J, with 9 bases in the middle. The CDR3 is 14 residues long. The CDR3 sequence: CASSYGQSNQPQHF. The CDR3 nucleotides read TGTGCCAGCAGCTATGGACAGAGCAATCAGCCCCAGCATTTT.

This clone was found once. The chain joins TRBV7-3 to TRBJ1-1; 8 bases are a match to TRBD1. The V and J ends lost 3 bases and 5 bases, in that order; junction bases with no gene match: 20. The germline V gene encodes CDR1 SGHTA and CDR2 FQGTGA. The CDR3 totals 19 residues. The DNA of the CDR3 is TGTGCCAGCAGCTTTAGCCCGGGACAGGTGAGTTGTGAAATGACTGAAGCTTTCTTT. It translates to CASSFSPGQVSCEMTEAFF.

This clone has more than one count but fewer than ten. The chain recombines TRBV6-1 with TRBJ2-7; TRBD2 matches at 13 bases. The CDR3 runs to 16 residues. The V segment lost 4 bases and the J segment 5 bases; nucleotides outside the gene matches: 8. Germline lookup yields CDR1 MNHNS and CDR2 SASEGT. CDR3 sequence reads: CASSATSGGAGNEQYF. CDR3 coding DNA: TGTGCCAGCAGTGCTACTAGCGGGGGGGCCGGCAACGAGCAGTACTTC.

V is TRBV27 and J is TRBJ2-2; D ambiguous. The CDR3 totals 12 residues. Trimming took 6 bases from V and 5 from J, leaving 7 bases between them. CDR1 is MNHEY, CDR2 SMNVEV, per germline (reference sequence). CDR3 amino acids: CASRVGTGELFF. Here the CDR3 DNA reads TGTGCCAGCAGGGTCGGGACCGGGGAGCTGTTTTTT.

The chain joins TRBV2 to TRBJ2-1, with TRBD2 matching 9 bases. Germline values: CDR1 SNHLY, CDR2 FYNNEI. The CDR3 is 14 residues long. Unmatched junction bases numbered 8, after V lost 7 bases and J lost 7 bases. The CDR3 DNA reads TGTGCCAGCATTCTAGCGGGACCGTATAATGAGCAGTTCTTC. This gives the protein CASILAGPYNEQFF.

The V call is TRBV6-5, the J call TRBJ2-5, with TRBD1 matching over 8 bases. The germline V gene encodes CDR1 MNHEY and CDR2 SVGAGI. The CDR3 consists of 14 residues. J lost 2 bases, V lost 6 bases, and 5 bases had no gene match. The CDR3 nucleotides are TGTGCCAGCAGGGGGACAGGCATGCAAGAGACCCAGTACTTC. It translates to CASRGTGMQETQYF.

There are a few counts of this clone. The CDR3 coding sequence is TGTGCCAGCAGCGTAGTTTGGGCCAATGGCTACACCTTC. Its translation: CASSVVWANGYTF. The chain joins TRBV9 to TRBJ1-2; D is ambiguous. V was clipped by 0 bases and J by 6 bases, with 9 bases between them. CDR3 length: 13 residues. Germline assignment: CDR1 SGDLS and CDR2 YYNGEE.